Following are 9 T cell receptor beta chains from one sample sequenced in a study of blood T cell repertoires in COVID-19. Libraries were prepared by immunoSEQ multiplex PCR; TCRdb keeps only in-frame clonotypes and omits some of them. Among 200,000 to 250,000 clones listed, about 89% were seen once. Sequencing was done on a sample of peripheral blood. All receptors derive from a man between 60 and 75 years old who had recovered from COVID-19.

This clone has only a few counts. The chain employs TRBV9 and TRBJ1-2; maybe TRBD1 (5 bases). V dropped 4 bases and J dropped 1 base, with 14 bases sitting between them. There are 15 residues in the CDR3. Germline CDR1 is SGDLS and CDR2 is YYNGEE. The CDR3 DNA reads as TGTGCCAGCAGCCACCCGACAGTGGTTAACTATGGCTACACCTTC. Protein product: CASSHPTVVNYGYTF.

V usage is TRBV27 and J usage is TRBJ1-2; D is ambiguous. This CDR3 contains 14 residues. Looked up from germline, CDR1 is MNHEY and CDR2 is SMNVEV (reference sequence). Trimming stripped 2 bases from V and 6 bases from J, with 13 bases between. The CDR3 here is CASSLVGGRDGYTF. The CDR3 nucleotides are TGTGCCAGCAGTTTAGTCGGAGGGCGTGATGGCTACACCTTC.

This chain connects TRBV5-1 to TRBJ2-3; 9 positions match TRBD1. The CDR3 covers 15 residues. Germline V CDR1 and CDR2: SGHRS, YFSETQ. Trimming cost V 4 bases and J 1 base; bases outside gene matches: 4. Written as DNA, the CDR3 is TGCGCCAGCAGCAAAGACAGGGGGGGCACAGATACGCAGTATTTT. Protein: CASSKDRGGTDTQYF.

The V gene is TRBV7-9, the J gene TRBJ2-7, with TRBD1 matching 7 bases. V lost 5 bases, J lost 6 bases, and 19 bases stayed unmatched. CDR1 and CDR2 (germline): SEHNR, FQNEAQ (reference sequence). This CDR3 has 17 amino acids. In nucleotides, the CDR3 is TGTGCCAGCAGCATAACGACAGGGAAAAAAGGCAGAGGCGAGCAGTACTTC. It yields the protein CASSITTGKKGRGEQYF.

The chain recombines TRBV5-5 with TRBJ1-1; D call uncertain. The CDR3 runs 14 residues. V dropped 3 bases and J dropped 1 base, with 10 bases sitting between them. In germline, CDR1 is SGHKS, CDR2 YYEKEE (reference sequence). The CDR3 sequence is CASSYLGKNTEAFF. DNA of the CDR3: TGTGCCAGCAGCTACCTAGGCAAGAACACTGAAGCTTTCTTT. Supplemented by reference TRBV5-5 and TRBJ1-1, the full variable domain reads DAGVTQSPTHLIKTRGQQVTLRCSPISGHKSVSWYQQVLGQGPQFIFQYYEKEERGRGNFPDRFSARQFPNYSSELNVNALLLGDSALYLCASSYLGKNTEAFFGQGTRLTVV.

The chain has TRBV6-4 and TRBJ1-5; D remains unclear. Germline assignment: CDR1 MRHNA and CDR2 SNTAGT. The V gene lost 9 bases and the J gene lost 1 base, with 13 bases spanning the gap. The CDR3 has 14 residues. CDR3 sequence (DNA): TGTGCCAGGCCGACCGACAACAGCAATCAGCCCCAGCATTTT. This encodes CARPTDNSNQPQHF.

CDR3 bases: TGTGCCAGCACCCGGGGGGGCCCCGTCCTCGACGAGCAGTACTTC. Amino acid sequence: CASTRGGPVLDEQYF. J is TRBJ2-7 and V is TRBV28, with 8 bases fitting TRBD2. V lost 7 bases, J lost 5 bases, and 13 bases stayed unmatched. Germline V gene lookup returns CDR1 MDHEN and CDR2 SYDVKM. This CDR3 is built from 15 residues. The variable domain in full, with the rest retrieved from reference TRBV28 and TRBJ2-7, is DVKVTQSSRYLVKRTGEKVFLECVQDMDHENMFWYRQDPGLGLRLIYFSYDVKMKEKGDIPEGYSVSREKKERFSLILESASTNQTSMYLCASTRGGPVLDEQYFGPGTRLTVT.

The chain joins TRBV6-5 to TRBJ1-1; 9 positions match TRBD1. Losses at the gene ends were 6 bases for V and 10 bases for J; bases not matched to a gene: 6. The CDR3 runs 12 residues. From germline, CDR1 is MNHEY and CDR2 SVGAGI. CDR3 bases: TGTGCCAGCAGGTACAACAGGGGGCGAGCTTTCTTT. Translating it yields CASRYNRGRAFF.

The table lists this clone with many counts. This rearrangement joins TRBV28 to TRBJ1-1; D may be TRBD1 (6 bases). Trimming shortened V by 6 bases and J by 9 bases, and 20 bases separated the two germline ends. CDR1 is MDHEN, CDR2 SYDVKM, per germline. CDR3 length equals 14 residues. CDR3 amino acids: CASRPRGGAFQAFF. The CDR3 DNA is TGTGCCAGCAGGCCGAGGGGGGGCGCCTTTCAAGCTTTCTTT. Combining the CDR3 with reference TRBV28 and TRBJ1-1 gives the whole variable domain DVKVTQSSRYLVKRTGEKVFLECVQDMDHENMFWYRQDPGLGLRLIYFSYDVKMKEKGDIPEGYSVSREKKERFSLILESASTNQTSMYLCASRPRGGAFQAFFGQGTRLTVV.